At least ten counts were recorded for the clone carrying this TCR beta chain. Its matching antigen is unknown. These data come from a study of breast tumors, draining lymph nodes, adjacent tissues. TCRdb independently ran MiXCR on the multiplex PCR reads; one entry per CDR3 protein. The sample contains approximately 13,000 distinct CDR3 sequences, under 40% of which appear only once. General study findings and limits: Data only fit, rather than demonstrated, lymph node origin of most tumor T cells. Tumor and nontumor repertoires were significantly more similar in luminal-like than in basal-like breast cancer. Tumor TCR diversity was below lymph nodes but above nontumor tissue. Most tumor T cells seemingly derive from lymph node, then expand in tumor.

The specimen sequenced was breast tumor tissue. This clonotype originated in a female donor with breast cancer. Some clones in this sample may be carry-over from other donors' samples.

The CDR3 nucleotides read TGCAGTGCTAGCGAGAGTCGGCAAGAGACCCAGTACTTC. Translated: CSASESRQETQYF. This rearrangement joins TRBV20-1 to TRBJ2-5; D is undetermined. This CDR3 has 13 amino acids. V lost 3 bases, J lost 2 bases, and 10 bases lay in between. Germline V CDR1 and CDR2: DFQATT, SNEGSKA (reference sequence).